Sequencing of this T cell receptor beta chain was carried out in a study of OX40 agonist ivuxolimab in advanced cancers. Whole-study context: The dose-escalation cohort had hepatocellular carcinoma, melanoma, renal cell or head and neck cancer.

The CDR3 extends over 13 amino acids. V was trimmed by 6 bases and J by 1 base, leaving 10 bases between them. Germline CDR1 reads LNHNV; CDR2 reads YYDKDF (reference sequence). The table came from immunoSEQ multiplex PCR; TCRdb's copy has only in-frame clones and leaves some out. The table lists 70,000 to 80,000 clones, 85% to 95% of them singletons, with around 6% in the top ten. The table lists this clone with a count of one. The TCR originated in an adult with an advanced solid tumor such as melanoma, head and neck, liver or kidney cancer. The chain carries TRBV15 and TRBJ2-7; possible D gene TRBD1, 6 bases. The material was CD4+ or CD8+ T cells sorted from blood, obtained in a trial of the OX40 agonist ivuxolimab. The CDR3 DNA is TGTGCCACCAGTTACAGGGATTCCTACGAGCAGTACTTC. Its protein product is CATSYRDSYEQYF.